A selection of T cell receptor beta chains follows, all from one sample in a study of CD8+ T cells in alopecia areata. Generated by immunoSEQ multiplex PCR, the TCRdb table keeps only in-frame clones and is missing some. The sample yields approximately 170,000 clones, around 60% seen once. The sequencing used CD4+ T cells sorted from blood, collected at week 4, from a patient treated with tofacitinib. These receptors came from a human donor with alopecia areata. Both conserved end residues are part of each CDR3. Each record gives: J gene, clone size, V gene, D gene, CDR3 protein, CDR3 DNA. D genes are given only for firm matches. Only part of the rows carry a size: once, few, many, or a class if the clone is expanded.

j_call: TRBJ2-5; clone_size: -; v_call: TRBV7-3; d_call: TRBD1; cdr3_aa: CASSLGGNQETQYF; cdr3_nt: TGTGCCAGCAGCCTAGGGGGCAACCAAGAGACCCAGTACTTC
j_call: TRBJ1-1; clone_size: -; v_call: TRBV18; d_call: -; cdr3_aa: CASSPGRNTEAFF; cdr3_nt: TGTGCCAGCTCACCCGGAAGGAACACTGAAGCTTTCTTT
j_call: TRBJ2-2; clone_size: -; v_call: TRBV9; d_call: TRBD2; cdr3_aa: CASSVAVAGVSGELFF; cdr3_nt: TGTGCCAGCAGCGTTGCGGTAGCGGGAGTAAGCGGGGAGCTGTTTTTT
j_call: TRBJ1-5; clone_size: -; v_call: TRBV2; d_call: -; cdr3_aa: CASSPDRGSNQPQHF; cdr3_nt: TGTGCCAGCAGTCCCGACCGGGGGAGCAATCAGCCCCAGCATTTT
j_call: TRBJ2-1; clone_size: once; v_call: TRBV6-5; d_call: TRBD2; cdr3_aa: CASSTGLASTLFF; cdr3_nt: TGTGCCAGCAGTACCGGACTAGCCTCTACACTGTTCTTC
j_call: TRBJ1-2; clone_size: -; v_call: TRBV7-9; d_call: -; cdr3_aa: CASSWRGNYGYTF; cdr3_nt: TGTGCCAGCAGCTGGAGGGGGAACTATGGCTACACCTTC
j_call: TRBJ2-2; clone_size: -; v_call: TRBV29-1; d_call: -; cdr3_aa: CSVFLDSNGELFF; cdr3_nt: TGCAGCGTTTTTCTTGACAGTAACGGGGAGCTGTTTTTT
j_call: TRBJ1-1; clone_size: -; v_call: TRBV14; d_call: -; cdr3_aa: CASSLGGGAGTEAFF; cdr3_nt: TGTGCCAGCAGCCTCGGGGGAGGGGCAGGCACTGAAGCTTTCTTT
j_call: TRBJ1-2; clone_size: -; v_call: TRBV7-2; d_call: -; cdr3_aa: CASSSPTAQTNTNYGYTF; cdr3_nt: TGTGCCAGCAGCTCCCCGACAGCCCAGACTAATACTAACTATGGCTACACCTTC
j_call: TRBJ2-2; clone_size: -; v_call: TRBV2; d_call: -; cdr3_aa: CASSLLGLNTGELFF; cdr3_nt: TGTGCCAGCAGCCTCCTGGGACTGAACACCGGGGAGCTGTTTTTT
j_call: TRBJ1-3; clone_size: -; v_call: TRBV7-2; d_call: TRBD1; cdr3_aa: CASSPNRGGGNTIYF; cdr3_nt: TGTGCCAGCAGCCCAAACAGGGGCGGTGGAAACACCATATATTTT
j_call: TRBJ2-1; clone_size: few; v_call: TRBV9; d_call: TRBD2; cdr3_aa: CASSVEAGGYNEQFF; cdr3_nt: TGTGCCAGCAGCGTAGAAGCGGGGGGGTACAATGAGCAGTTCTTC
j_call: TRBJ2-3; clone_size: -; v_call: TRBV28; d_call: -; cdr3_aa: CASSLPFASARRDTQYF; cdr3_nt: TGTGCCAGCAGTTTACCCTTCGCTAGCGCCAGGCGAGATACGCAGTATTTT
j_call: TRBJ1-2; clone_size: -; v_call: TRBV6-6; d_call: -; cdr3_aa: CASSYSPGYGYTF; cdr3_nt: TGTGCCAGCAGTTACTCACCAGGCTATGGCTACACCTTC
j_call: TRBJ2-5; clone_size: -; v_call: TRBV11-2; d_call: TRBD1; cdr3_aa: CASSPGQGQETQYF; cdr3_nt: TGTGCCAGCAGCCCGGGACAGGGCCAAGAGACCCAGTACTTC
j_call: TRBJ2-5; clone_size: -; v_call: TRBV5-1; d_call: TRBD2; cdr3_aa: CASSPSGTRETQYF; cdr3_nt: TGCGCCAGCAGCCCTTCCGGGACTAGGGAGACCCAGTACTTC
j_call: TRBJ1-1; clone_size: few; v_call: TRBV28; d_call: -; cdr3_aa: CATTDITHRGEAFF; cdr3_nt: TGTGCCACCACCGACATAACGCATCGGGGTGAAGCTTTCTTT
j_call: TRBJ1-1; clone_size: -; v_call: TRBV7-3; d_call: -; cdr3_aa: CASSPYQKNTEAFF; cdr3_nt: TGTGCCAGCAGCCCCTATCAGAAGAACACTGAAGCTTTCTTT
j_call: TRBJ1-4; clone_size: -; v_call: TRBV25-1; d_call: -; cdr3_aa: CASSEVLGVREKLFF; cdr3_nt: TGTGCCAGCAGTGAAGTTCTTGGGGTGAGAGAAAAACTGTTTTTT
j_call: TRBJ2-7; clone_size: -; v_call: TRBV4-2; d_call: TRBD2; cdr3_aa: CASSQGGGISYEQYF; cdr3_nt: TGTGCCAGCAGCCAAGGGGGGGGGATCTCCTACGAGCAGTACTTC
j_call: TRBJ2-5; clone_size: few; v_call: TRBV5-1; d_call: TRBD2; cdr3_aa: CASSLGLAGGTPETQYF; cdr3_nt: TGCGCCAGCAGCTTGGGACTAGCGGGAGGCACGCCCGAGACCCAGTACTTC
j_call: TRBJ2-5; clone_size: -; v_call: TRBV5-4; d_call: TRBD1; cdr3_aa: CASSTRTGGETQYF; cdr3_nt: TGTGCCAGCAGCACCCGGACAGGGGGAGAGACCCAGTACTTC
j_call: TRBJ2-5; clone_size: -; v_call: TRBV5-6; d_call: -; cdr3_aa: CASSERRGFGETQYF; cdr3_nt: TGTGCCAGCAGCGAAAGGAGGGGGTTCGGAGAGACCCAGTACTTC
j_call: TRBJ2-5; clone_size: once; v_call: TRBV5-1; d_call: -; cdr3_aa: CASSSSLGETQYF; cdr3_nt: TGCGCCAGCAGCTCCTCTCTGGGGGAGACCCAGTACTTC
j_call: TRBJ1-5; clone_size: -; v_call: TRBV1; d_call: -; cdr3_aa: CTSSHDAEGAGQPQHF; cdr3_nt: TGCACCAGCAGCCACGACGCTGAGGGGGCTGGTCAGCCCCAGCATTTT
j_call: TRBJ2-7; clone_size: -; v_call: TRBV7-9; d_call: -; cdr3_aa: CASSLGPNGEQYF; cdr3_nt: TGTGCCAGCAGCTTAGGCCCCAATGGCGAGCAGTACTTC
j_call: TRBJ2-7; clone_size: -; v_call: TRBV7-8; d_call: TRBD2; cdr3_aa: CASGALAVSSYEQYF; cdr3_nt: TGTGCCAGCGGCGCACTAGCGGTGAGCTCCTACGAGCAGTACTTC
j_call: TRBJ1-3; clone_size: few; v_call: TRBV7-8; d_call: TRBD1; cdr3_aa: CASGTGVGNTIYF; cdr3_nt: TGTGCCAGCGGAACAGGGGTTGGAAACACCATATATTTT
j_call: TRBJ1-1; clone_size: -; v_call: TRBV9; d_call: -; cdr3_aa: CASAIAANTEAFF; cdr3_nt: TGTGCCAGCGCCATTGCGGCGAACACTGAAGCTTTCTTT
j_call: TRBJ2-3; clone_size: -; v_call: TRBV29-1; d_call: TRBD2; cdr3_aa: CSVRDGRTDTQYF; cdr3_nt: TGCAGCGTCCGGGACGGGAGGACAGATACGCAGTATTTT
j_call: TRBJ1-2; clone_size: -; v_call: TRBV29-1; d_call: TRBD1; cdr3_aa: CSVVGTGARYGYTF; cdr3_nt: TGCAGCGTCGTGGGGACAGGGGCCCGCTATGGCTACACCTTC
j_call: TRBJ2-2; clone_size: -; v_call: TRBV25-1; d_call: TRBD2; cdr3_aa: CASSRTSGRSTGELFF; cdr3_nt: TGTGCCAGCAGCCGGACTAGCGGGAGATCTACCGGGGAGCTGTTTTTT
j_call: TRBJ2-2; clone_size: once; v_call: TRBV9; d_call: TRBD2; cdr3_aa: CASSTRLADTGELFF; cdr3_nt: TGTGCCAGCAGCACTCGACTAGCGGACACCGGGGAGCTGTTTTTT
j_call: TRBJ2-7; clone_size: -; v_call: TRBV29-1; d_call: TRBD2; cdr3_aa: CSVEVPRLGTRKYEQYF; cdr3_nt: TGCAGCGTTGAAGTTCCTAGGCTCGGGACTAGGAAGTACGAGCAGTACTTC
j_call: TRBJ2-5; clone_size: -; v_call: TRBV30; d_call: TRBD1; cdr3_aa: CAYRDRAQETQYF; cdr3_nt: TGTGCCTACCGGGACAGGGCCCAAGAGACCCAGTACTTC
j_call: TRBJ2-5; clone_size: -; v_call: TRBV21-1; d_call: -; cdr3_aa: CASSGRPRRAGETQYF; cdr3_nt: TGTGCCAGCAGCGGCCGCCCCAGGAGGGCCGGGGAGACCCAGTACTTC
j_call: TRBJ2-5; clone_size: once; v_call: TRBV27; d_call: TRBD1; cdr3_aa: CASSSSTGPRAQYF; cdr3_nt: TGTGCCAGCAGTTCCTCGACAGGGCCTAGGGCCCAGTACTTC
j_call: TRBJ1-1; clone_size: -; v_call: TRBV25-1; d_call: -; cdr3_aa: CASSQYTTEAFF; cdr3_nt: TGTGCCAGCAGCCAATACACCACTGAAGCTTTCTTT
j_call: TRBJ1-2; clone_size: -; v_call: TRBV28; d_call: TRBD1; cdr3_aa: CASTPGQVLLSGYTF; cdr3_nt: TGTGCCAGCACCCCGGGACAGGTGTTGTTAAGTGGCTACACCTTC
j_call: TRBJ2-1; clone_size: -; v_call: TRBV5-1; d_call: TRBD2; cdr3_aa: CASTPAGGLGEQFF; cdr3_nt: TGCGCCAGCACTCCGGCGGGAGGGCTTGGAGAGCAGTTCTTC
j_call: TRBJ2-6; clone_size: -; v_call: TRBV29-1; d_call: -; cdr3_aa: CSVDPGSGANVLTF; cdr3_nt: TGCAGCGTTGACCCAGGGTCTGGGGCCAACGTCCTGACTTTC
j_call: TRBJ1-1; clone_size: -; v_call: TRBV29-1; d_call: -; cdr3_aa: CSAHRVRLNTEAFF; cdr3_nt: TGCAGCGCCCACCGTGTAAGGTTGAACACTGAAGCTTTCTTT
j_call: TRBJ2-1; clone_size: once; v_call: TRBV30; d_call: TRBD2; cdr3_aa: CAWSQGTSRTVNEQFF; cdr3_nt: TGTGCCTGGAGCCAAGGGACTAGCCGAACAGTGAATGAGCAGTTCTTC
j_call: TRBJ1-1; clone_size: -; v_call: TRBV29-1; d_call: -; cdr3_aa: CSVEKGRDTEAFF; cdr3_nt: TGCAGCGTTGAGAAGGGCCGGGACACTGAAGCTTTCTTT
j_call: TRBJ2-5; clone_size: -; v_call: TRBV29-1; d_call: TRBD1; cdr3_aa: CSVGGTVLKETQYF; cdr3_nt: TGCAGCGTTGGGGGGACAGTCCTGAAAGAGACCCAGTACTTC
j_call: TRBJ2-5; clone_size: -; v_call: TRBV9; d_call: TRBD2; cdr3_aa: CASSAGLAGETQYF; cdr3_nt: TGTGCCAGCAGCGCGGGACTAGCGGGAGAGACCCAGTACTTC
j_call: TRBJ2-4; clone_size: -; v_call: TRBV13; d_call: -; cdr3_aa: CASSSRAQLAKNIQYF; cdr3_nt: TGTGCCAGCAGCTCCCGGGCCCAACTAGCCAAAAACATTCAGTACTTC
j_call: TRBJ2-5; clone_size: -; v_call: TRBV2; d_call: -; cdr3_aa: CASSRGETQYF; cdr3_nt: TGTGCCAGCAGCAGAGGGGAGACCCAGTACTTC
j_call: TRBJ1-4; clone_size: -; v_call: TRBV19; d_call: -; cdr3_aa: CASSIVLAPTNEKLFF; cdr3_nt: TGTGCCAGTAGTATAGTTTTGGCGCCAACTAATGAAAAACTGTTTTTT
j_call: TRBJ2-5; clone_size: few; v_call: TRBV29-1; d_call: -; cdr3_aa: CSAAGEAETQYF; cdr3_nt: TGCAGCGCCGCCGGGGAAGCAGAGACCCAGTACTTC
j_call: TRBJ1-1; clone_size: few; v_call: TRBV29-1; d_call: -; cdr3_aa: CSVEGVSAFF; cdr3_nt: TGCAGCGTTGAAGGGGTGAGCGCTTTCTTT
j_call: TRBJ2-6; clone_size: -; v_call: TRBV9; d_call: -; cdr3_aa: CASSVRDIGGSSGANVLTF; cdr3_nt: TGTGCCAGCAGCGTCCGGGACATCGGAGGCTCCTCTGGGGCCAACGTCCTGACTTTC
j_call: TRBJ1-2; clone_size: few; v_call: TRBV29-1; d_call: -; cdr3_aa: CSVDHRETNYGYTF; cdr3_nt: TGCAGCGTTGATCACAGGGAGACTAACTATGGCTACACCTTC
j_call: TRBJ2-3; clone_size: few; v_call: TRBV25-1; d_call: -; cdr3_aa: CASRASTDTQYF; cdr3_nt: TGTGCCAGCAGAGCTAGCACAGATACGCAGTATTTT
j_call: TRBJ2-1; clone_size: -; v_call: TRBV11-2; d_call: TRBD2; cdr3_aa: CASSLRRGNEQFF; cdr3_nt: TGTGCCAGCAGCTTAAGGCGGGGGAATGAGCAGTTCTTC
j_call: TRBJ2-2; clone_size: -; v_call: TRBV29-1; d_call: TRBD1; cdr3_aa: CSVAGQGSTGELFF; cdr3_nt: TGCAGCGTTGCGGGACAGGGGTCCACCGGGGAGCTGTTTTTT